These 10 T cell receptor beta chains share one sample of origin, sequenced in a study of identical twins' blood T cells. TCRdb redid the calling of the 5' RACE reads with MiXCR, one entry per CDR3 protein. The sample lists roughly 340,000 distinct CDR3 sequences; approximately 30% were seen once. Sequenced sample: PBMCs. These receptors were obtained from a woman aged 18-55 years in good health.

The sample holds a few counts of this clonotype. The genes are TRBV9 and TRBJ1-1; D ambiguous. Germline loops: CDR1 SGDLS, CDR2 YYNGEE. The germline V and J ends were trimmed by 6 bases and 4 bases, with 16 bases remaining between them. CDR3 length: 14 amino acids. The CDR3 DNA follows: TGTGCCAGCACAAGTCCCGGCGGTTCCACTGAAGCTTTCTTT. Its protein product is CASTSPGGSTEAFF.

The V gene is TRBV19, the J gene TRBJ2-4, with D unclear. This CDR3 is 15 amino acids long. Germline lookup yields CDR1 LNHDA and CDR2 SQIVND (reference sequence). V lost 0 bases and J lost 0, with 6 bases in between. CDR3 nucleotides: TGTGCCAGTAGTATAGATTTCAGAGCCAAAAACATTCAGTACTTC. Its protein is CASSIDFRAKNIQYF.

This chain uses TRBV4-2 with TRBJ2-2; weak D call: TRBD1 (5 bases). From germline, CDR1 is LGHNA and CDR2 YNFKEQ. V was pared by 3 bases and J by 6 bases, with 11 bases between. The CDR3 consists of 14 residues. CDR3 sequence: CASSHRRGSGELFF. Here the CDR3 DNA reads TGTGCCAGCAGCCATAGAAGGGGATCCGGGGAGCTGTTTTTT.

V usage is TRBV18 and J usage is TRBJ1-5; D remains ambiguous. V was shortened by 3 bases and J by 2 bases, with 17 bases between the two germline ends. This CDR3 contains 17 residues. The V gene's germline CDR1 is KGHSH and CDR2 LQKENI. DNA of the CDR3: TGTGCCAGCTCACCCGGCAGGCCCGAGGATGGCAATCAGCCCCAGCATTTT. Translation gives CASSPGRPEDGNQPQHF.

The genes are TRBV29-1 and TRBJ2-7, with 8 bases matching TRBD1. Per the germline V gene, CDR1 is SQVTM and CDR2 is ANQGSEA. V shed 6 bases, J shed 4 bases, and the junction held 5 bases outside the gene matches. The CDR3 is 12 amino acids. The CDR3 bases are TGCAGCGTGACAGGGGACCGATACGAGCAGTACTTC. Translation gives CSVTGDRYEQYF.

The CDR3 protein is CASSLDAIQYF. Written as DNA, the CDR3 is TGTGCCAGCAGCCTCGACGCTATTCAGTACTTC. J is TRBJ2-4 and V is TRBV3-1; D not certain. V lost 4 bases and J lost 10, with 8 bases in between. CDR1 LGHDT and CDR2 YNNKEL come from the germline V gene (reference sequence). This CDR3 is built from 11 residues.

About this clonotype: One end of the junction is discordant with germline, which a read error may explain. This chain connects TRBV7-6 to TRBJ2-2; TRBD2 matches 13 bases. The germline V gene encodes CDR1 SGHVS and CDR2 FNYEAQ. The CDR3 has 18 amino acids. The CDR3, as DNA: TGTGCCAGCAGTTTGACTAGCGGGGGGTCCTTGAACACCGTGGAGCTGTTTTTT. Its translation: CASSLTSGGSLNTVELFF.

This clonotype was seen only a few times. The chain has TRBV9 and TRBJ2-5, with 9 bases fitting TRBD2. Unmatched junction bases numbered 3, after V lost 0 bases and J lost 3 bases. The CDR3 is 15 amino acids. Germline lookup yields CDR1 SGDLS and CDR2 YYNGEE. The CDR3, as DNA: TGTGCCAGCAGCGTAGAGGCTAGCGGGGAAGAGACCCAGTACTTC. Protein product: CASSVEASGEETQYF.

This clonotype was counted only a few times. The V and J genes are TRBV11-2 and TRBJ1-2; no firm D call. The germline gives CDR1 SGHAT, CDR2 FQNNGV. The CDR3 contains 14 residues. Trimming took 6 bases from V and 4 from J, leaving 15 bases between them. The CDR3 region has the DNA TGTGCCAGCAGTCCCGATCTGGAGTCCTATGGCTACACCTTC. Translation: CASSPDLESYGYTF.

J is TRBJ2-1 and V is TRBV6-2 or TRBV6-3, with 9 bases identical to TRBD2. This CDR3 spans 16 amino acids. The junction had 9 bases not matched to a gene; V was cut back by 5 bases and J by 4 bases. Germline V gene lookup returns CDR1 MNHEY and CDR2 SVGEGT. The CDR3 spells CASSSSGRGRYNEQFF. The CDR3, as DNA: TGTGCCAGCAGTAGTAGCGGGAGAGGAAGGTACAATGAGCAGTTCTTC.